This TCR beta chain originates from a study of neoadjuvant anti-PD-1 for oral cavity cancer. Whole-study findings and limits: Larger post-treatment preexisting tumor clones tracked with greater tumor shrinkage.

Most tumor samples had 4.8 ug input DNA in two replicates. Sequenced by immunoSEQ multiplex PCR; TCRdb stores in-frame clones only, minus some. Of tens of thousands of clones listed, less than 35% are singletons. This CDR3 spans 14 amino acids. Trimming removed 1 base from V and 1 base from J, with 6 bases in between. From germline, CDR1 is SGHTS and CDR2 YDEGEE. This clone has more than one count but fewer than ten. Its antigen is unknown. This sample's time point: after neoadjuvant nivolumab, at surgical resection. This specimen was tumor tissue, taken after nivolumab (anti-PD-1) treatment. The source is a person between 35 and 79 years old with oral cavity squamous cell carcinoma. V gene TRBV5-8 combines with J gene TRBJ1-5; D is unclear. CDR3 amino acids: CASSLLQSNQPQHF. CDR3 bases: TGTGCCAGCAGCTTGTTACAGAGCAATCAGCCCCAGCATTTT. The complete variable domain, with remaining parts taken from reference TRBV5-8 and TRBJ1-5, reads EAGVTQSPTHLIKTRGQQATLRCSPISGHTSVYWYQQALGLGLQFLLWYDEGEERNRGNFPPRFSGRQFPNYSSELNVNALELEDSALYLCASSLLQSNQPQHFGDGTRLSIL.